The 16 T cell receptor beta chains listed next were all sequenced from one sample in a study of CD8+CD57+ T cells in acquired aplastic anemia. TCR beta VDJ and CDR3 were profiled, and genomic DNA was the template. TCRdb re-analysed the reads in MiXCR, keeping a single row per CDR3 protein. The sample contains some 190,000 distinct CDR3 sequences, just over 45% of which appear only once. Sequencing was carried out using sorted CD4+, CD8+, or CD8+CD57+ T cells (not recorded which) from PBMCs. These receptors came from a human donor in good health.

This clonotype was observed at least ten times. The rearrangement uses TRBV7-2 and TRBJ2-2, with D uncertain. CDR1 is SGHTA, CDR2 FQGNSA, per germline. V lost 5 bases and J 6 bases, leaving 16 bases between the germline ends. The CDR3 totals 15 residues. Written as DNA, the CDR3 is TGTGCCAGCAGCCGCCATATTAACGACCCCGGGGAGCTGTTTTTT. Its translation is CASSRHINDPGELFF.

V gene TRBV29-1 combines with J gene TRBJ2-7, with D uncertain. V lost 4 bases and J lost 0, with 7 bases in between. The CDR3 consists of 12 residues. Germline V gene data show CDR1 as SQVTM and CDR2 as ANQGSEA. Written as DNA, the CDR3 is TGCAGCGTTGGGGTGGGCTCCTACGAGCAGTACTTC. Protein sequence: CSVGVGSYEQYF.

The chain couples TRBV14 to TRBJ2-7; maybe TRBD1 (5 bases). The V gene's germline CDR1 is SGHDN and CDR2 FVKESK. The CDR3 length is 14 residues. V lost 4 bases to trimming and J lost 0 bases, with 10 bases between them. The CDR3 coding sequence is TGTGCCAGCAGCCCTGACAGAAACTCCTACGAGCAGTACTTC. Protein: CASSPDRNSYEQYF.

V and J are TRBV24-1 and TRBJ2-1; 14 bases are a match to TRBD2. Trimming cost V 4 bases and J 9 bases; bases outside gene matches: 13. This CDR3 contains 18 residues. In germline, CDR1 is KGHDR, CDR2 SFDVKD. For the CDR3, the DNA is TGTGCCACCAGTGACCGAACCCCGGGACTAGCGGGAGAGGGTGAGCAGTTCTTC. Its protein product is CATSDRTPGLAGEGEQFF.

V and J are TRBV10-3 and TRBJ1-2; TRBD1 matches at 11 bases. The length of the CDR3 is 17 residues. The V and J ends lost 6 bases and 4 bases, in that order; junction bases with no gene match: 13. Looked up from germline, CDR1 is ENHRY and CDR2 is SYGVKD. The CDR3 DNA reads TGTGCCATCAGGCCCGGACAGGGGGCGGATTATAGCTATGGCTACACCTTC. It encodes CAIRPGQGADYSYGYTF.

Comments on this clonotype: A read error may be the cause here, since a much bigger clone is one base away. The V gene is TRBV20-1, the J gene TRBJ1-4, with TRBD1 as a possible D gene (5 bases). The CDR3 is 13 residues long. With 4 bases removed from V and 8 bases from J, the gap between germline ends came to 14 bases. Germline values: CDR1 DFQATT, CDR2 SNEGSKA (reference sequence). The CDR3: CSANGREEEKLFF. The CDR3 coding sequence is TGCAGTGCTAATGGCAGGGAGGAGGAAAAACTGTTTTTT.

Only one count was recorded for this clonotype. The genes are TRBV7-3 and TRBJ1-2; possible D gene TRBD1, 5 bases. This CDR3 region has 15 residues. Trimming pared 1 base from V and 8 bases from J, leaving 17 bases between. In germline, CDR1 is SGHTA, CDR2 FQGTGA. CDR3 coding DNA: TGTGCCAGCAGCTTAAGTTCGACAGACTTTAGAGGCTACACCTTC. Encoded protein: CASSLSSTDFRGYTF.

This clonotype came up many times. This chain uses TRBV4-2 with TRBJ2-7, with 14 bases that match TRBD2. CDR3 size: 17 residues. The ends lost 0 bases at V and 0 bases at J; junction bases unmatched: 1. Per germline, CDR1 LGHNA and CDR2 YNFKEQ. The CDR3 loop reads CASSQEGTSGGSYEQYF. CDR3 DNA sequence: TGTGCCAGCAGCCAAGAGGGGACTAGCGGGGGCTCCTACGAGCAGTACTTC.

The table lists this clonotype with many counts. This chain uses TRBV7-8 with TRBJ1-2, with unresolved D. Looked up from germline, CDR1 is SGHVS and CDR2 is FQNEAQ. This CDR3 contains 15 residues. V shed 1 base and J shed 4 bases, with 13 bases lying between them. The CDR3 reads CASSLVGGHVYGYTF. CDR3 DNA: TGTGCCAGCAGCTTAGTCGGCGGCCATGTCTATGGCTACACCTTC.

J is TRBJ2-3 and V is TRBV2; 11 bases fit TRBD2. J was trimmed by 3 bases and V by 6 bases; bases with no gene match: 5. Germline V lookup: CDR1 SNHLY, CDR2 FYNNEI. The CDR3 has 15 residues. This CDR3 reads CASRRLAGSTDTQYF. The DNA of the CDR3 is TGTGCCAGCAGAAGACTAGCGGGGTCGACAGATACGCAGTATTTT.

This chain joins TRBV2 and TRBJ2-7; TRBD1 aligns across 7 bases. The V and J ends lost 8 bases and 3 bases, in that order; junction bases with no gene match: 7. Looked up from germline, CDR1 is SNHLY and CDR2 is FYNNEI. The CDR3 sequence is 13 residues long. For the CDR3, the DNA is TGTGCCAGCGGGGACGGGGACAGCTACGAGCAGTACTTC. Its translation is CASGDGDSYEQYF.

The rearrangement joins TRBV11-2 to TRBJ2-7; tentatively, D is TRBD1 (6 bases). The CDR3 sequence is 13 residues long. Germline CDR1 is SGHAT and CDR2 is FQNNGV. The ends were cut back, 1 base at V and 7 bases at J, with 11 bases in the middle. The DNA for the CDR3 is TGTGCCAGCAGCTTAGGTCAGGGGCTTGAGCAGTACTTC. Translation: CASSLGQGLEQYF. Variable domain in full (rest from reference TRBV11-2 and TRBJ2-7): EAGVAQSPRYKIIEKRQSVAFWCNPISGHATLYWYQQILGQGPKLLIQFQNNGVVDDSQLPKDRFSAERLKGVDSTLKIQPAKLEDSAVYLCASSLGQGLEQYFGPGTRLTVT.

The chain is built from TRBV4-1 and TRBJ1-5; no definite D call. Germline V lookup: CDR1 MGHRA, CDR2 YSYEKL. This CDR3 contains 13 residues. V lost 4 bases and J lost 5, with 9 bases in between. CDR3 DNA: TGCGCCAGCAGCCTGGCGGTAGATCAGCCCCAGCATTTT. Encoded protein: CASSLAVDQPQHF.

This clonotype came up a few times. V is TRBV5-1 and J is TRBJ1-1; 10 bases map to TRBD1. The CDR3 spans 14 residues. The trim removed 4 bases at V and 3 bases at J, leaving 3 bases unmatched. From germline, CDR1 is SGHRS and CDR2 YFSETQ. As DNA, the CDR3 is TGCGCCAGCAGCATGACAGGGGGCCACACTGAAGCTTTCTTT. Protein product: CASSMTGGHTEAFF. The entire variable domain, with the rest obtained from reference TRBV5-1 and TRBJ1-1, is as follows: KAGVTQTPRYLIKTRGQQVTLSCSPISGHRSVSWYQQTPGQGLQFLFEYFSETQRNKGNFPGRFSGRQFSNSRSEMNVSTLELGDSALYLCASSMTGGHTEAFFGQGTRLTVV.

Ten or more counts support this clonotype. The rearrangement links TRBV19 to TRBJ1-1; maybe TRBD1 (6 bases). The CDR3 loop spans 14 amino acids. V lost 4 bases to trimming and J lost 4 bases, with 13 bases between them. In germline, CDR1 is LNHDA, CDR2 SQIVND (reference sequence). The chain's CDR3 is CASSKDRWGTEAFF. The CDR3 region has the DNA TGTGCCAGTAGTAAGGACAGATGGGGCACTGAAGCTTTCTTT. Looking up the rest from reference TRBV19 and TRBJ1-1 gives the full variable domain: DGGITQSPKYLFRKEGQNVTLSCEQNLNHDAMYWYRQDPGQGLRLIYYSQIVNDFQKGDIAEGYSVSREKKESFPLTVTSAQKNPTAFYLCASSKDRWGTEAFFGQGTRLTVV.

The chain couples TRBV20-1 to TRBJ1-5; weak D call: TRBD1 (6 bases). The germline V and J ends were trimmed by 5 bases and 1 base, with 9 bases remaining between them. The germline gives CDR1 DFQATT, CDR2 SNEGSKA (reference sequence). The CDR3 contains 13 residues. Here the CDR3 DNA reads TGCAGTGCTTTAAGGGGGAGCAATCAGCCCCAGCATTTT. It encodes CSALRGSNQPQHF.